This T cell receptor (beta chain) was captured in a study of blood T cells in healthy people across ages. PCR was performed a second time for about 7 to 12 cycles using a sample-barcoded 5' primer and a J-beta primer mix. Every sample produced at least 2.5 million CDR3-containing paired-end reads. One entry per CDR3 protein results from TCRdb running MiXCR on the 5' RACE reads. Here the sample spans about 1.1 million distinct CDR3 sequences, roughly two fifths being singletons. The V gene lost 1 base and the J gene lost 0 bases, with 19 bases spanning the gap. The CDR3 is 19 amino acids. The material sequenced was blood. The sequence was obtained from a man between 18 and 35 years old in good health. This sequence joins TRBV12-3 or TRBV12-4 and TRBJ2-1; D not certain. DNA of the CDR3: TGTGCCAGCAGTTTAGTTGCTTGGGCAGGCCAGGCCTCCTACAATGAGCAGTTCTTC. Translation gives CASSLVAWAGQASYNEQFF.